This record looks at one TCR beta chain sequence and its context. This record comes from a study of shared clonotypes between healthy human individuals. CDR3 length: 23 residues. Germline CDR1 is SGDLS and CDR2 is YYNGEE. Trimming took 2 bases from V and 3 from J; bases not matched to a gene: 21. Sequencing used immunoSEQ multiplex PCR; TCRdb keeps in-frame clones, though not all of them. This sample yields 1,400,000 or so clones, of which around 98.5% are seen a single time; 0.3% to 0.45% belongs to the top ten. V usage is TRBV9 and J usage is TRBJ2-1; TRBD2 matches 15 bases. The clonotype originates from a man aged 25 to 40 in good health. The sample was naive CD4+ T cells sorted from blood. Sample subset: CD45RA+ positively selected. CDR3 loop: CASSVNRDKGLAGGQSFYNEQFF. In nucleotides, the CDR3 is TGTGCCAGCAGCGTTAACAGGGACAAGGGACTAGCGGGAGGACAGTCATTCTACAATGAGCAGTTCTTC.